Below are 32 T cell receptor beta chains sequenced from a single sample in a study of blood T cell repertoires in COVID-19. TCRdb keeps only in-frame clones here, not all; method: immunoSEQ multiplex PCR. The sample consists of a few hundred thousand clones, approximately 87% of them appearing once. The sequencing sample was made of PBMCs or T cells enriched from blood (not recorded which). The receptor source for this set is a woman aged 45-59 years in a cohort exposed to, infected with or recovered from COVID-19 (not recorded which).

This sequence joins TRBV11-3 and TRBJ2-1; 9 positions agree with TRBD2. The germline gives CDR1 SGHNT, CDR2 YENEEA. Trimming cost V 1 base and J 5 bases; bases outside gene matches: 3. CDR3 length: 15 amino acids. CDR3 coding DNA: TGTGCCAGCAGCTTAGGTCTAGCGGGGAACAATGAGCAGTTCTTC. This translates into CASSLGLAGNNEQFF.

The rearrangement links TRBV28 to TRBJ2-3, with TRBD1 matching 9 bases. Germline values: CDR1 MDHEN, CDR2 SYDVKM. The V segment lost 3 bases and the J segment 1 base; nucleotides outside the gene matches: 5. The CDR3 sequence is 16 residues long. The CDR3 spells CASSFPWDRGTDTQYF. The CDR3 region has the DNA TGTGCCAGCAGTTTCCCTTGGGACAGGGGCACAGATACGCAGTATTTT.

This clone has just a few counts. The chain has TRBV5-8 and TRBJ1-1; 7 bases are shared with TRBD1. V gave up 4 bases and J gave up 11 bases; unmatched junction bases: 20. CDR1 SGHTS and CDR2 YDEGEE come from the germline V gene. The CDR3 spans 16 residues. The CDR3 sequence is CASSTRSTGRTMRAFF. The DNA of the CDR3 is TGTGCCAGCAGCACACGTTCGACAGGGCGAACGATGAGGGCTTTCTTT.

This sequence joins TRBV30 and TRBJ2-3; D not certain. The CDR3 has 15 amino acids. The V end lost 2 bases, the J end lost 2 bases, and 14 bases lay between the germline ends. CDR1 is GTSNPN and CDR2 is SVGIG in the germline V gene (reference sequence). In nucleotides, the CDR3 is TGTGCCTGGAGTTTGGGCAGGAAGGTCACAGATACGCAGTATTTT. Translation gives CAWSLGRKVTDTQYF.

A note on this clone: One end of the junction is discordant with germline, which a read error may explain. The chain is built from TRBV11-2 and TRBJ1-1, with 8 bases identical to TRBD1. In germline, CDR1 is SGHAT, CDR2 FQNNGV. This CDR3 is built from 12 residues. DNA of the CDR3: TGTGCCAGCAGCCCACCAGGGGGCCACCTGAGCTTT. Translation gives CASSPPGGHLSF.

CDR3 region: CASRTGSSYNSPLHF. The CDR3 DNA sequence: TGTGCCAGCAGGACAGGGAGCTCCTATAATTCACCCCTCCACTTT. The chain carries TRBV5-4 and TRBJ1-6, with 7 bases that match TRBD1. The V gene end was trimmed by 5 bases and the J gene end by 0 bases; junction bases not matched to a gene: 2. Germline V gene sequence: CDR1 SGHNT, CDR2 YYREEE (reference sequence). The CDR3 sequence is 15 residues long.

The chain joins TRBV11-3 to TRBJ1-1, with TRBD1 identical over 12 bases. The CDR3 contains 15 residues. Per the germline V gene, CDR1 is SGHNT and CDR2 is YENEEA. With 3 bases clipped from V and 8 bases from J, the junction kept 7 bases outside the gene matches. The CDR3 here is CASSFGTGGPEEAFF. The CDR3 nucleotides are TGTGCCAGCAGCTTCGGGACAGGGGGCCCGGAGGAAGCTTTCTTT.

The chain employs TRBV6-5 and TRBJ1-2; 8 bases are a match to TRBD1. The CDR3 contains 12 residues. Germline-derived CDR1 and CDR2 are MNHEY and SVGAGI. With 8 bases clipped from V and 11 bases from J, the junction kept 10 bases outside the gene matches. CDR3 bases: TGTGCCAGCTTAAAGGACAGGGTAGGGTACACCTTC. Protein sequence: CASLKDRVGYTF.

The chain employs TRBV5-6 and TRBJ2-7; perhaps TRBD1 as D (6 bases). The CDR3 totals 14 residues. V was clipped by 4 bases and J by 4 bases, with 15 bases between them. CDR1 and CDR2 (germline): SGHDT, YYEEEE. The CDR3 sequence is CASSQTGTHYEQYF. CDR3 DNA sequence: TGTGCCAGCAGCCAAACCGGGACACATTACGAGCAGTACTTC.

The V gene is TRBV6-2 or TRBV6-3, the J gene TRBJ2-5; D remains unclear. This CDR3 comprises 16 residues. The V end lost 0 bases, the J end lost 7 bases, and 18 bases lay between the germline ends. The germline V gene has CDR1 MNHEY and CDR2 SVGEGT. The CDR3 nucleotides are TGTGCCAGCAGTTACTCCCTGTCCTTTCATTCTAGGACCCAGTACTTC. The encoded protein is CASSYSLSFHSRTQYF.

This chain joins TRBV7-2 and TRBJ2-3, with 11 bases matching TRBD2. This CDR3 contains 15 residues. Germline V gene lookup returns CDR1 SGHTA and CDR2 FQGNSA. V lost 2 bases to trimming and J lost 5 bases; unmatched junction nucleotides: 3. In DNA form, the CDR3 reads TGTGCCAGCAGCTTATTAGCGGGGGGGTTAGATACGCAGTATTTT. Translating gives CASSLLAGGLDTQYF.

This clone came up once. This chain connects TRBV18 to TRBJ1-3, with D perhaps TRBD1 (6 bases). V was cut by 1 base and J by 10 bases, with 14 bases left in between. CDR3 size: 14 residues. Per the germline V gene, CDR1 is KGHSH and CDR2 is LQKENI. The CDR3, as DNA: TGTGCCAGCTCACCACAGGACAGTGAAACGACCATATATTTT. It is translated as CASSPQDSETTIYF.

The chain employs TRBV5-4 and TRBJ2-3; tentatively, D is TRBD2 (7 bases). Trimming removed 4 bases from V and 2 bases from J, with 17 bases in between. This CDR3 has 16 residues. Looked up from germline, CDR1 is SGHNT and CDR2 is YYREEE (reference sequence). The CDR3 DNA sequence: TGTGCCAGCAGCCCGACGGCGGGGGCCCCCACAGATACGCAGTATTTT. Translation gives CASSPTAGAPTDTQYF.

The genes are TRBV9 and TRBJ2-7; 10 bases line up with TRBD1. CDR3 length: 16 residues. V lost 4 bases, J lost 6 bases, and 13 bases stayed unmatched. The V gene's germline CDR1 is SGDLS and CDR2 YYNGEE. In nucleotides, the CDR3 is TGTGCCAGCAGCTACGGGACAGGGGCCTCGCGGATCGAGCAGTACTTC. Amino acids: CASSYGTGASRIEQYF.

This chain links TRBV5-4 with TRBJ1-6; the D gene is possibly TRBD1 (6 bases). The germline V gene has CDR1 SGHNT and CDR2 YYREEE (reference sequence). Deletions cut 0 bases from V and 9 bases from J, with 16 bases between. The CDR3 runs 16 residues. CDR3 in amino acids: CASSLGQPDSFSPLHF. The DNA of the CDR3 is TGTGCCAGCAGCTTGGGCCAACCGGACAGCTTTTCACCCCTCCACTTT.

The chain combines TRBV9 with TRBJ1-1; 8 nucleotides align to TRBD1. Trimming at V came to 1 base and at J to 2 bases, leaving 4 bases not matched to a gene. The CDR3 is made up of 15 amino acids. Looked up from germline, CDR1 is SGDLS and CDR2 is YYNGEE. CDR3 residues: CASSVIGQGNTEAFF. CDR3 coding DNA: TGTGCCAGCAGCGTAATAGGACAGGGAAACACTGAAGCTTTCTTT.

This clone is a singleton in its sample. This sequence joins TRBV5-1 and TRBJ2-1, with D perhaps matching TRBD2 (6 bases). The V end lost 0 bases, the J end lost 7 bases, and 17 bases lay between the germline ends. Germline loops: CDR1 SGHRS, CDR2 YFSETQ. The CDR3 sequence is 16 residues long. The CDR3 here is CASSLALARYLNEQFF. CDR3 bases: TGCGCCAGCAGCTTGGCGCTAGCGCGGTACCTAAATGAGCAGTTCTTC.

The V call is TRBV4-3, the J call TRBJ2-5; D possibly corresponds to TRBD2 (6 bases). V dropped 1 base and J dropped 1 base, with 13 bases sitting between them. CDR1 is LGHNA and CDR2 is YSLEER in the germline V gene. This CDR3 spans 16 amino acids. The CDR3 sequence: CASSQGSSGFQETQYF. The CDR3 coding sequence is TGCGCCAGCAGCCAAGGGTCAAGCGGGTTCCAAGAGACCCAGTACTTC.

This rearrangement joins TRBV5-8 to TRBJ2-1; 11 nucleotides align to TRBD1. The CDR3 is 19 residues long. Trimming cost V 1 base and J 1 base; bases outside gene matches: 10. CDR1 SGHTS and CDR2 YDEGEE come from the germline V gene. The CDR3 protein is CASSLRDRGWSGSYNEQFF. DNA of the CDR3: TGTGCCAGCAGCTTGCGGGACAGGGGGTGGTCTGGGTCCTACAATGAGCAGTTCTTC.

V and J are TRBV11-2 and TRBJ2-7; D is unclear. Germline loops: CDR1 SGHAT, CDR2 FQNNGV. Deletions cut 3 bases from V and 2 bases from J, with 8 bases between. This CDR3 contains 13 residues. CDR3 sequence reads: CASSFSLTYEQYF. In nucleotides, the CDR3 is TGTGCCAGCAGCTTCTCCCTAACCTACGAGCAGTACTTC.

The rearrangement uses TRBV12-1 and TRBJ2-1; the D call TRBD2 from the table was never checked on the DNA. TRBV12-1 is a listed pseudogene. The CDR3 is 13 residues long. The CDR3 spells CASSTRAANEQFF. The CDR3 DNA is TGTGCCAGCAGCACCCGAGCCGCGAATGAGCAGTTCTTC.

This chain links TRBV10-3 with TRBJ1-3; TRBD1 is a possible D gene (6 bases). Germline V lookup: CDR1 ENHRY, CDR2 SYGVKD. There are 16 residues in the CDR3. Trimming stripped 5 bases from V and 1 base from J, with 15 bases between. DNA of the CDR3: TGTGCCATCAGTCAAGGACAGTCATCTTCTGGAAACACCATATATTTT. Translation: CAISQGQSSSGNTIYF.

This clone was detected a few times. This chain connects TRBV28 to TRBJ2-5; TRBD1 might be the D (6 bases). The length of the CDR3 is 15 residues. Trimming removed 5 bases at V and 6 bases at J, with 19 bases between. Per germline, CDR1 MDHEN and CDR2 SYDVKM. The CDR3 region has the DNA TGTGCCAGCAGTCTCTCAATAAGGGGGATGCAGACCCAGTACTTC. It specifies CASSLSIRGMQTQYF.

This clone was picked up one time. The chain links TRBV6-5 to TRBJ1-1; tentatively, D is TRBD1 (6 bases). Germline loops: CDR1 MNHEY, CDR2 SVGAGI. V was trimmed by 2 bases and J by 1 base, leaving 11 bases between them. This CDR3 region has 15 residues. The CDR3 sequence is CASSYGAGANTEAFF. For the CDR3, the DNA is TGTGCCAGCAGTTACGGGGCAGGGGCGAACACTGAAGCTTTCTTT.

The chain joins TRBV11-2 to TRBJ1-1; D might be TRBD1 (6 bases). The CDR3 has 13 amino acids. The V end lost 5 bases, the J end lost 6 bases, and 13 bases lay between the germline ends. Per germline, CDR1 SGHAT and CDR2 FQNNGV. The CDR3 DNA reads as TGTGCCAGCAGCCTTTTGGACAGCCCTGAAGCTTTCTTT. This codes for CASSLLDSPEAFF.

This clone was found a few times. The CDR3 DNA follows: TGTGCCAGCAGTGGGGACCCGGGAGTTGGCTACACCTTC. This codes for CASSGDPGVGYTF. This chain links TRBV2 with TRBJ1-2, with a possible D match to TRBD1 (5 bases). The V gene's germline CDR1 is SNHLY and CDR2 FYNNEI. V lost 4 bases, J lost 7 bases, and 13 bases lay in between. CDR3 length: 13 residues.

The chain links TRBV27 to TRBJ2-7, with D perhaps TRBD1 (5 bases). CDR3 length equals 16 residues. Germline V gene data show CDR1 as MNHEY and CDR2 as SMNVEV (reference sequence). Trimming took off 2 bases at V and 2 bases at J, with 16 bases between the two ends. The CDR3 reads CASSLGQGFFTYEQYF. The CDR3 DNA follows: TGTGCCAGCAGTTTAGGGCAGGGATTTTTTACCTACGAGCAGTACTTC.

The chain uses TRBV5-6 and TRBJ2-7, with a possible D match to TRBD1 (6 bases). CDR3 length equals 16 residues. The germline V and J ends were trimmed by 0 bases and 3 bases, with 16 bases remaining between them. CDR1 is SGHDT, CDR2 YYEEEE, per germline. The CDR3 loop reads CASSLGPTKGGYEQYF. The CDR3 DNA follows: TGTGCCAGCAGCTTGGGGCCAACAAAAGGGGGCTACGAGCAGTACTTC.

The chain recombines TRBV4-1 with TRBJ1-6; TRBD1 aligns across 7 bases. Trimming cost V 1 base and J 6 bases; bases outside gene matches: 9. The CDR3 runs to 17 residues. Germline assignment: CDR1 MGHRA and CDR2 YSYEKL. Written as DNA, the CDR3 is TGCGCCAGCAGCCAAGTCCCCCGACAGGGCGTTAATTCACCCCTCCACTTT. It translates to CASSQVPRQGVNSPLHF.

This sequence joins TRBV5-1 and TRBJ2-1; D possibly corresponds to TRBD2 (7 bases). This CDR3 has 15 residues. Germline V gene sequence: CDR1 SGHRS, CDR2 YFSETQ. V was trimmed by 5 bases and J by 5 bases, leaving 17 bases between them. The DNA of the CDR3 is TGCGCCAGCAGTAGGGGCAGGGGACTAAACAATGAGCAGTTCTTC. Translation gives CASSRGRGLNNEQFF.

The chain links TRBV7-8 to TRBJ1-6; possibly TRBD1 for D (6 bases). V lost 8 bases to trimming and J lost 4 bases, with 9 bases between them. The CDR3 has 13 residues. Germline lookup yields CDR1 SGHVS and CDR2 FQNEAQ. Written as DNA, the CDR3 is TGTGCCAGCTCGACAGGTTATAATTCACCCCTCCACTTT. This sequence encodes CASSTGYNSPLHF.

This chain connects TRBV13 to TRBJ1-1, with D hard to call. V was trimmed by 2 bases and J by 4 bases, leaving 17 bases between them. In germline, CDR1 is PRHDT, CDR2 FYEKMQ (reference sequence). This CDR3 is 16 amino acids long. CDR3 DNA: TGTGCCAGCAGCTTACGGGAGTCGGGGTGGGTCACTGAAGCTTTCTTT. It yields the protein CASSLRESGWVTEAFF.